One TCR beta chain is described in this entry. Its antigen is not identified. This entry is derived from a study of T cell clonotyping in hematopoietic cell transplantation. Overall study: Recipients' pretransplant samples followed cytoreduction. The study, taken as a whole, reports: Few recipient clonotypes overlapped donors; over 95% were de novo at given depth. After transplant, recipient diversity fell while pathologically expanded clonotypes grew through day 180.

This sample's time point: recipient sample about 28 days before transplant, after cytoreduction. Recipient blood drawn about 28 days pretransplant and days 30, 100, 180 after. Germline V gives CDR1 SGHDN, CDR2 FVKESK. The CDR3 is 19 residues long. Trimming shortened V by 0 bases and J by 3 bases, and 23 bases separated the two germline ends. Profiling relied on immunoSEQ multiplex PCR, and the TCRdb table lists in-frame clones only, not all of them. Of about 7,400 clones listed, 88% are singletons. This material consisted of peripheral blood mononuclear cells, taken before stem cell transplant. This TCR came from a man between 60 and 75 years old with acute myeloid leukemia. Some clones in this sample may be carry-over from other donors' samples. The chain employs TRBV14 and TRBJ1-1; D unresolved. CDR3 nucleotides: TGTGCCAGCAGCCAAGACTTATGGCCCAAAAAAGAGGAGGACACTGAAGCTTTCTTT. Translated: CASSQDLWPKKEEDTEAFF.